Listed below are T cell receptor beta chains from one sample, sequenced in a study of cytomegalovirus exposure and HLA in healthy donors. Profiling relied on immunoSEQ multiplex PCR, and the TCRdb table lists in-frame clones only, not all of them. The profile covers 200,000 to 300,000 clones, with 90% appearing a single time and 2.5% to 3.5% taken by the ten largest. The specimen was PBMCs. Every receptor here comes from a woman in her twenties or thirties in good health and CMV-seronegative. CDR3s include the opening cysteine and the closing phenylalanine or tryptophan. The D gene is left open where the match is weak. Rows may omit the clone size; those that give it use once, few, many or a size class.

j_gene	abundance	v_gene	d_gene	CDR3nt	CDR3aa
TRBJ2-7	NA	TRBV5-8	NA	TGTGCCAGCAGCGTCACCTACGAGCAGTACTTC	CASSVTYEQYF
TRBJ2-4	NA	TRBV2	NA	TGTGCCAGCAGGGAACAGGGATCCAAAAACATTCAGTACTTC	CASREQGSKNIQYF
TRBJ1-2	NA	TRBV6-6	NA	TGTGCCAGCAGTTACTCAGGTTCTTATGGCTACACCTTC	CASSYSGSYGYTF
TRBJ2-1	once	TRBV13	TRBD1	TGTGCCAGCAGCGGAGGGACAGGCAACAATGAGCAGTTCTTC	CASSGGTGNNEQFF
TRBJ2-7	NA	TRBV28	NA	TGTGCCAGCAGTGGACACGAGCAGTACTTC	CASSGHEQYF
TRBJ2-7	NA	TRBV7-6	TRBD1	TGTGCCAGCAGCTTAGGACAGGGTCTCTACGAGCAGTACTTC	CASSLGQGLYEQYF
TRBJ2-7	NA	TRBV10-3	TRBD2	TGTGCCATCAGTGGTTCTAGCGGGAGCCCCCACGAGCAGTACTTC	CAISGSSGSPHEQYF
TRBJ2-3	NA	TRBV7-9	NA	TGTGCCAGCAGCTCGATCGGTCTCGACACAGATACGCAGTATTTT	CASSSIGLDTDTQYF
TRBJ2-1	NA	TRBV28	TRBD1	TGTGCCAGCAGTTTCACTCCCGGGACAGGCAATGAGCAGTTCTTC	CASSFTPGTGNEQFF
TRBJ1-2	NA	TRBV7-9	NA	TGTGCCAGCAGCTTAGAAGTGGGTTATGGCTACACCTTC	CASSLEVGYGYTF
TRBJ1-2	few	TRBV7-9	NA	TGTGCCAGCAGCGGATCCGGGGAGGTTGGCTATGGCTACACCTTC	CASSGSGEVGYGYTF
TRBJ1-3	NA	TRBV28	TRBD1	TGTGCCAGCAGATCGACAGGGGCTGGAAACACCATATATTTT	CASRSTGAGNTIYF
TRBJ2-1	NA	TRBV13	NA	TGTGCCAGCAGCTTAGAAGGGATGGCCTACAATGAGCAGTTCTTC	CASSLEGMAYNEQFF
TRBJ2-1	NA	TRBV7-6	TRBD2	TGTGCCAGCAGCTCCCCGGGTAGCGGGAGTAGGAATGAGCAGTTCTTC	CASSSPGSGSRNEQFF
TRBJ2-5	once	TRBV11-2	NA	TGTGCCAGCAGCACCCGCATTTCCGGACAAGAGACCCAGTACTTC	CASSTRISGQETQYF
TRBJ2-2	NA	TRBV7-9	TRBD2	TGTGCCAGCAGCTTAGGACTAGCGGGGGGCACCGGGGAGCTGTTTTTT	CASSLGLAGGTGELFF
TRBJ1-5	NA	TRBV4-1	TRBD1	TGCGCCAGCAGCCAAGATCACAGGGGGCAAAATCAGCCCCAGCATTTT	CASSQDHRGQNQPQHF
TRBJ1-2	NA	TRBV6-5	NA	TGTGCCAGCAGTTACCAAGGGATAGCTAACTATGGCTACACCTTC	CASSYQGIANYGYTF
TRBJ2-7	NA	TRBV5-1	TRBD1	TGCGCCAGCAGATTGGGGGACAGAGTGAACGAGCAGTACTTC	CASRLGDRVNEQYF
TRBJ2-5	NA	TRBV7-8	NA	TGTGCCAGCAGCCACATCCTCATGGACAGAGAAGGATCAGAGACCCAGTACTTC	CASSHILMDREGSETQYF
TRBJ2-2	once	TRBV7-9	TRBD1	TGTGCCAGCAGGACCGGGACAGGGGCCGGGGAGCTGTTTTTT	CASRTGTGAGELFF
TRBJ2-2	NA	TRBV9	TRBD1	TGTGCCAGCACCCTAGGAGACAGGGCGATCACCGGGGAGCTGTTTTTT	CASTLGDRAITGELFF
TRBJ2-7	NA	TRBV9	NA	TGTGCCAGCAGCGTAGGAGTCGGTTCCTACGAGCAGTACTTC	CASSVGVGSYEQYF
TRBJ2-1	few	TRBV20-1	NA	TGCAGTGCTAGGGGTGACAATGAGCAGTTCTTC	CSARGDNEQFF
TRBJ1-1	NA	TRBV27	NA	TGTGCCAGCAGTTCCGGGGGCGTTTTGGCTGAAGCTTTCTTT	CASSSGGVLAEAFF
TRBJ2-7	NA	TRBV28	TRBD2	TGTGCCAGCAGTTTAATATCGCCTACTCGGACTAGTAGGTGGGAGCAGTACTTC	CASSLISPTRTSRWEQYF
TRBJ2-7	once	TRBV5-6	TRBD1	TGTGCCAGCAGCTTGGTTCAGGGGGCTATCGAGCAGTACTTC	CASSLVQGAIEQYF
TRBJ2-7	NA	TRBV7-2	TRBD1	TGTGCCAGCAGCTTAATCCCCCTGGCAGGGGGCGGCGAGCAGTACTTC	CASSLIPLAGGGEQYF
TRBJ2-1	NA	TRBV9	NA	TGTGCCAGCAGACGGACAGATACTTACAATGAGCAGTTCTTC	CASRRTDTYNEQFF
TRBJ2-3	NA	TRBV4-3	NA	TGCGCCAGCAGCCAAGATGCCCCTCCGGGACGCAGAACAGATACGCAGTATTTT	CASSQDAPPGRRTDTQYF